This T cell receptor (beta chain) comes out of a study of T cells after posttransplantation cyclophosphamide. This clone was observed at least ten times. Antigen specificity is unknown. Peripheral blood was collected from the related graft donor on the marrow donation day. Sequencing was performed with immunoSEQ multiplex PCR; in TCRdb, only in-frame clones are kept and a portion is missing. Singletons are absent from the sample, which has roughly 32,000 clones. The trim removed 7 bases at V and 5 bases at J, leaving 19 bases unmatched. CDR1 SGDLS and CDR2 YYNGEE come from the germline V gene. This CDR3 has 18 amino acids. The study, taken as a whole, reports: Donor-recipient repertoire similarity was low at 1-2 months, rising over year one. Blood and skin or GI T cell repertoires showed limited TRB overlap. Recipient CMV seropositivity and CMV reactivation strongly tracked TRB clonality.

Sequenced: PBMCs. The clonotype was recovered from a woman aged 25 to 39 in good health and a related stem cell transplant donor. The gene calls are TRBV9 and TRBJ2-1; 9 positions match TRBD2. The CDR3 sequence: CASAFPRTSERWDNEQFF. The CDR3 coding sequence is TGTGCCAGCGCCTTCCCGAGGACTAGCGAGCGGTGGGACAATGAGCAGTTCTTC.